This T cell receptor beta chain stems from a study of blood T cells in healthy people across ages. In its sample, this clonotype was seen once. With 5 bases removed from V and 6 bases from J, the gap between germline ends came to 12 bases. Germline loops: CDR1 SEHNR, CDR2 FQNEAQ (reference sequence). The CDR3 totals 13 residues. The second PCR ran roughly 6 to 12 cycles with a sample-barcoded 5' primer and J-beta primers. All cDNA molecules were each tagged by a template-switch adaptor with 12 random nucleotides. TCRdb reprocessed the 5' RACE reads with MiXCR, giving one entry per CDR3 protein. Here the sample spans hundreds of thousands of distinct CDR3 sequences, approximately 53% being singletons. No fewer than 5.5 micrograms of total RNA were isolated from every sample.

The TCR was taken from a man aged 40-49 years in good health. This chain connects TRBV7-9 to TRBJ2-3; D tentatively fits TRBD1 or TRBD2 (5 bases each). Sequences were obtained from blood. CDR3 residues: CASSTDWGDTQYF. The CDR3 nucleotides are TGTGCCAGCAGCACAGACTGGGGGGATACGCAGTATTTT.